This is a list of T cell receptor beta chains from one sample in a study of blood T cell repertoires in COVID-19. Libraries were prepared by immunoSEQ multiplex PCR; TCRdb keeps only in-frame clonotypes and omits some of them. The table lists more than 400,000 clones, about 92% of them singletons. The specimen sequenced was PBMCs or T cells enriched from blood (not recorded which). The receptors stem from a young man who had recovered from COVID-19. CDR3s include the opening cysteine and the closing phenylalanine or tryptophan. Each record gives: V gene, D gene, J gene, clone size, CDR3 protein, CDR3 DNA. A D gene is named only where the DNA matches it firmly. Some rows mark clone size as missing; the rest say once, few, many or name a class of expanded clone.

V gene: TRBV11-3; D gene: -; J gene: TRBJ2-2; clone size: -; CDR3 protein: CASSLARNTGELFF; CDR3 DNA: TGTGCCAGCAGCTTAGCCAGAAACACCGGGGAGCTGTTTTTT
V gene: TRBV11-3; D gene: TRBD1; J gene: TRBJ1-5; clone size: -; CDR3 protein: CASSPGQGDNQPQHF; CDR3 DNA: TGTGCCAGCAGCCCTGGACAGGGGGACAATCAGCCCCAGCATTTT
V gene: TRBV19; D gene: TRBD1; J gene: TRBJ1-2; clone size: -; CDR3 protein: CASSTIGTGGNYGYTF; CDR3 DNA: TGTGCCAGTAGTACCATAGGGACAGGGGGAAACTATGGCTACACCTTC
V gene: TRBV6-1; D gene: -; J gene: TRBJ1-4; clone size: once; CDR3 protein: CASSEMGQKSEKLFF; CDR3 DNA: TGTGCCAGCAGTGAAATGGGACAAAAGTCAGAAAAACTGTTTTTT
V gene: TRBV29-1; D gene: -; J gene: TRBJ2-1; clone size: -; CDR3 protein: CSVPRGKNNEQFF; CDR3 DNA: TGCAGCGTCCCACGAGGAAAAAACAATGAGCAGTTCTTC
V gene: TRBV5-1; D gene: TRBD1; J gene: TRBJ1-2; clone size: -; CDR3 protein: CASSLGATGFSPGYTF; CDR3 DNA: TGCGCCAGCAGCTTGGGGGCGACAGGGTTTTCTCCTGGCTACACCTTC
V gene: TRBV2; D gene: -; J gene: TRBJ2-1; clone size: -; CDR3 protein: CASVSRDSYNEQFF; CDR3 DNA: TGTGCCAGCGTCTCGAGAGATTCCTACAATGAGCAGTTCTTC
V gene: TRBV11-3; D gene: TRBD1; J gene: TRBJ2-7; clone size: -; CDR3 protein: CASSSTGGTTYEQYF; CDR3 DNA: TGTGCCAGCAGCTCTACAGGGGGCACCACCTACGAGCAGTACTTC
V gene: TRBV6-5; D gene: -; J gene: TRBJ1-4; clone size: -; CDR3 protein: CASSYRGTNEKLFF; CDR3 DNA: TGTGCCAGCAGTTACAGGGGTACTAATGAAAAACTGTTTTTT
V gene: TRBV4-2; D gene: -; J gene: TRBJ2-3; clone size: -; CDR3 protein: CASSHDLRDFSGTDTQYF; CDR3 DNA: TGTGCCAGCAGCCATGACCTTCGGGACTTCTCCGGCACAGATACGCAGTATTTT